This T cell receptor (beta chain) appears in the sequencing data of a study of cytomegalovirus exposure and HLA in healthy donors. The CDR3 consists of 15 residues. V dropped 3 bases and J dropped 2 bases, with 12 bases sitting between them. Germline CDR1 SGDLS, CDR2 YYNGEE. The protocol was immunoSEQ multiplex PCR, while the TCRdb copy is restricted to in-frame clones and leaves out a portion. The table records 250,000 to 400,000 clones, approximately 86% of them present only once. Sequencing was carried out using PBMCs. This chain links TRBV9 with TRBJ2-1; TRBD1 is a possible D gene (5 bases). The TCR originated in a man aged 25-45 years in good health and CMV-seronegative. The CDR3 DNA follows: TGTGCCAGCAGCGCTCAGGGTTCTCCCTACAATGAGCAGTTCTTC. Translating it yields CASSAQGSPYNEQFF.